The rows below give T cell receptor beta chains drawn from one sample of a study of T cell responses to AZD1222 COVID-19 vaccine. Sequencing was performed with immunoSEQ multiplex PCR; in TCRdb, only in-frame clones are kept and a portion is missing. This sample has about 140,000 clones; over 85% occur once, and the top ten carry around 1%. The sequencing here drew on peripheral blood, taken on day 0 of MenACWY control vaccination. The receptors were sampled from an adult in good health. Both conserved end residues are part of each CDR3. A D gene is named only where the DNA matches it firmly. Clone sizes are given selectively: once, few, many, or a class where the clone is expanded.

NA	TRBV4-1	NA	TRBJ1-1	TGCGCCAGCAGACGGGTGGGCAGAGAGAACACTGAAGCTTTCTTT	CASRRVGRENTEAFF
NA	TRBV25-1	NA	TRBJ2-3	TGTGCCAGCAGTTCACCGGCACTGGGGGTTTCGAGCACAGATACGCAGTATTTT	CASSSPALGVSSTDTQYF
TRBD1	TRBV5-4	NA	TRBJ1-1	TGTGCCAGCAGCTGGTCAACAGGGGTAACTGAAGCTTTCTTT	CASSWSTGVTEAFF
NA	TRBV6-5	NA	TRBJ1-4	TGTGCCAGCAGTTACTCCGGGGAAACAGTTACCAAACTGTTTTTT	CASSYSGETVTKLFF
TRBD1	TRBV15	once	TRBJ1-6	TGTGCCACCAGCAGGGACAGGGCGGGCTCACCCCTCCACTTT	CATSRDRAGSPLHF
NA	TRBV6-5	NA	TRBJ1-4	TGTGCCAGCAGCCAGACGCAGGCGATTGAAAAACTGTTTTTT	CASSQTQAIEKLFF
NA	TRBV28	NA	TRBJ2-1	TGTGCCAGCAGTTCCTTCCTCGAGGCTAGCTCCTACAATGAGCAGTTCTTC	CASSSFLEASSYNEQFF
NA	TRBV19	NA	TRBJ1-1	TGTGCCAGTCGGAGGCGAGGAGGCACTGAAGCTTTCTTT	CASRRRGGTEAFF
NA	TRBV19	NA	TRBJ1-5	TGTGCCACTGGGGGGGGCCTCAATCAGCCCCAGCATTTT	CATGGGLNQPQHF
NA	TRBV11-1	NA	TRBJ2-1	TGTGCCAGCAGCCCTGACAATGAGCAGTTCTTC	CASSPDNEQFF
NA	TRBV2	NA	TRBJ2-5	TGTGCCAGCGCAAATGGGAGACAGATGGAGACCCAGTACTTC	CASANGRQMETQYF
TRBD1	TRBV28	NA	TRBJ1-2	TGTGCCACTTTATCCCGGGACAGGGTTTACGACTATGGCTACACCTTC	CATLSRDRVYDYGYTF
NA	TRBV28	NA	TRBJ2-7	TGTGCCAGCAGTTTTGCGGGCGACAGGACCCACGAGCAGTACTTC	CASSFAGDRTHEQYF
NA	TRBV15	NA	TRBJ1-4	TGTGCCACCAGCAGAGTCCGAGGGCGACTGTTTTTT	CATSRVRGRLFF
NA	TRBV15	NA	TRBJ1-5	TGTGCCACCAGCAGAGTATTTGATCAGCCCCAGCATTTT	CATSRVFDQPQHF
TRBD1	TRBV5-1	NA	TRBJ1-4	TGCGCCAGCAGCTCTCGGACAGGGGGTGAAAAACTGTTTTTT	CASSSRTGGEKLFF
TRBD1	TRBV25-1	once	TRBJ1-4	TGTGCCAGCAGTGAATCGGGGCAGGGGGCGCGAGATGAAAAACTGTTTTTT	CASSESGQGARDEKLFF
NA	TRBV6-5	once	TRBJ1-5	TGTGCCAGCAGTTTGAACAGGAACAATCAGCCCCAGCATTTT	CASSLNRNNQPQHF
NA	TRBV25-1	NA	TRBJ2-1	TGTGCCAGCACTAAGCACCGTAACTACAATGAGCAGTTCTTC	CASTKHRNYNEQFF
NA	TRBV7-9	NA	TRBJ2-2	TGTGCCAGCAGCTTCAGCAAACCGACAGGTGCGGCCGGGGAGCTGTTTTTT	CASSFSKPTGAAGELFF
TRBD1	TRBV19	NA	TRBJ1-1	TGTGCCAGTACCATGACAGGGAAGAACACTGAAGCTTTCTTT	CASTMTGKNTEAFF
NA	TRBV12-3/TRBV12-4	once	TRBJ2-3	TGTGCCAGCAGTTTAAAGTCAGATACGCAGTATTTT	CASSLKSDTQYF
NA	TRBV21-1	NA	TRBJ2-1	TGTGCCAGCAGCAAGGGGACTAGATGTGGTGAGCAGTTCTTC	CASSKGTRCGEQFF
NA	TRBV10-3	once	TRBJ2-4	TGTGCCATCAGTACCGGGCCCGAAAACATTCAGTACTTC	CAISTGPENIQYF
TRBD2	TRBV7-2	NA	TRBJ2-5	TGTGCCAGCAGCTTATCGGCGGGGGTCCGGAAGACCCAGTACTTC	CASSLSAGVRKTQYF
NA	TRBV7-9	NA	TRBJ1-2	TGTGCCAGCAGCTTAGGCGCTAACTATGGCTACACCTTC	CASSLGANYGYTF
TRBD1	TRBV6-1	NA	TRBJ1-6	TGTGCCAGCAGTGAACGGGATCCGATACAGGGGTGGCCCTATAATTCACCCCTCCACTTT	CASSERDPIQGWPYNSPLHF
NA	TRBV20-1	NA	TRBJ2-7	TGCAGTGCTAGTCTGAGCCACGAGCAGTACTTC	CSASLSHEQYF
NA	TRBV15	NA	TRBJ1-4	TGTGCCACCAGCAGAGGCAGACAGATGGAAGAAAAACTGTTTTTT	CATSRGRQMEEKLFF
NA	TRBV7-2	NA	TRBJ1-5	TGTGCCAGCAGCCTTATGACGGTTACAGGTCAGCCCCAGCATTTT	CASSLMTVTGQPQHF
NA	TRBV11-1	NA	TRBJ2-5	TGTGCCAGCAGCCCCGGCAGGGTCCAAGAGACCCAGTACTTC	CASSPGRVQETQYF
NA	TRBV6-1	NA	TRBJ1-6	TGTGCCAGCAGTGACATCCCGCAGGGTGCCAGCTCCTATAATTCACCCCTCCACTTT	CASSDIPQGASSYNSPLHF
TRBD1	TRBV30	NA	TRBJ1-1	TGTGCCTGGGGGACAGGGAGAACTGAAGCTTTCTTT	CAWGTGRTEAFF
TRBD1	TRBV18	NA	TRBJ2-5	TGTGCCAGCTCACCGCGGACAGGGCCAGAGACCCAGTACTTC	CASSPRTGPETQYF
NA	TRBV29-1	once	TRBJ1-2	TGCAGCGTTGAGACAGCCCGGGGCTACACCTTC	CSVETARGYTF
NA	TRBV6-1	NA	TRBJ1-5	TGTGCCAGCAGTGAAGTTGGTGGGTACAATCAGCCCCAGCATTTT	CASSEVGGYNQPQHF
NA	TRBV5-1	NA	TRBJ2-6	TGCGCCAGCAGCGCGGGACTTTCCTCTTTCCCTGCTGGGGCCAACGTCCTGACTTTC	CASSAGLSSFPAGANVLTF
TRBD2	TRBV28	NA	TRBJ2-3	TGTGCCAGCAGTTCCCCGGGGCTAGCGGGGAGGCCAGATACGCAGTATTTT	CASSSPGLAGRPDTQYF
NA	TRBV6-1	NA	TRBJ1-3	TGTGCCAGCGGTGAGGGGACTTTCTCTGGAAACACCATATATTTT	CASGEGTFSGNTIYF
NA	TRBV5-1	NA	TRBJ2-3	TGCGCCAGCAGCCTACTAGTGGGCACAGATACGCAGTATTTT	CASSLLVGTDTQYF
NA	TRBV6-5	once	TRBJ2-5	TGTGCCAGCAGTTACCAAACCGGACAAAGGGGAGAGACCCAGTACTTC	CASSYQTGQRGETQYF
NA	TRBV30	NA	TRBJ1-1	TGTGCCTGGAGTAAGGGGTGGTACACTGAAGCTTTCTTT	CAWSKGWYTEAFF
TRBD1	TRBV6-2/TRBV6-3	NA	TRBJ1-1	TGTGCCAGCAGTTACTCGACAACAGGGGGCTATACTGAAGCTTTCTTT	CASSYSTTGGYTEAFF
NA	TRBV7-8	NA	TRBJ1-6	TGTGCCAGCAGCTTAGCGCGTTCGGGGAGCTCCTATAATTCACCCCTCCACTTT	CASSLARSGSSYNSPLHF
NA	TRBV12-3/TRBV12-4	NA	TRBJ1-1	TGTGCCAGCAGTTTAACTGGGGAAGCTTTCTTT	CASSLTGEAFF
TRBD1	TRBV14	few	TRBJ1-1	TGTGCCAGCAGCCAAGTTGGACAGGGACTACACAACACTGAAGCTTTCTTT	CASSQVGQGLHNTEAFF
NA	TRBV4-2	NA	TRBJ1-5	TGTGCCAGCAGTCCGCCGGTGGGGGGAGGGGATCAACCTCAGCCCCAGCATTTT	CASSPPVGGGDQPQPQHF
TRBD1	TRBV5-1	NA	TRBJ1-1	TGCGCCAGCAGCTTGGACAGGGGTGAAGCTTTCTTT	CASSLDRGEAFF
NA	TRBV6-6	once	TRBJ1-2	TGTGCCAGCAGTTACCCGAACGGTGGTTTAGGGGGTGGCTACACCTTC	CASSYPNGGLGGGYTF
NA	TRBV28	NA	TRBJ1-4	TGTGCCAGCAGTTTAGGCTACAGGGCAACTAATGAAAAACTGTTTTTT	CASSLGYRATNEKLFF
NA	TRBV6-2/TRBV6-3	NA	TRBJ1-1	TGTGCCAGCAGTCATGCCCGGGGGACTGAAGCTTTCTTT	CASSHARGTEAFF
TRBD2	TRBV7-2	NA	TRBJ2-5	TGTGCCAGCAGCTTTAGCGGGGGCGACGAGACCCAGTACTTC	CASSFSGGDETQYF
NA	TRBV6-5	NA	TRBJ1-1	TGTGCCAGCAGTTACGGGGTACCAAACACTGAAGCTTTCTTT	CASSYGVPNTEAFF
TRBD1	TRBV19	NA	TRBJ1-1	TGTGCCAGTAGTATAAACCGGGACAGACGTGTAGAAGCTTTCTTT	CASSINRDRRVEAFF
NA	TRBV6-2/TRBV6-3	NA	TRBJ1-1	TGTGCCAGCAGTTACTCGCGGAATGGCCCCACTGAAGCTTTCTTT	CASSYSRNGPTEAFF
TRBD1	TRBV7-2	NA	TRBJ1-1	TGTGCCAGCAGCTTAACAGGGGGGTACACTGAAGCTTTCTTT	CASSLTGGYTEAFF
NA	TRBV7-2	NA	TRBJ2-5	TGTGCCAGCAGCCTACGGCCTGCTTGGGGAGAGACCCAGTACTTC	CASSLRPAWGETQYF